This section outlines one T cell receptor beta chain sequence together with its context. The sample comes from a study of TIL therapy for anti-PD-1-resistant metastatic lung cancer. Study details: Median tumor PD-L1 proportion score was approximately 6.3%.

V was pared by 4 bases and J by 8 bases, with 3 bases of the junction left unmatched. The CDR3 spans 13 residues. Germline values: CDR1 SGHTA, CDR2 FQGNSA. Time point: pre-treatment sample, taken before nivolumab and TIL therapy. The immunoSEQ assay was v3. TCRdb's table, derived via immunoSEQ multiplex PCR, lists solely in-frame clones and lacks some. This sample has more than 55,000 clones, with about 81% found just once. The sequence was collected from a person aged 25-85 years with non-small cell lung cancer. The chain employs TRBV7-2 and TRBJ2-1, with 9 bases aligning to TRBD1. Source: blood, taken at baseline. The CDR3: CASSYRGRDEQFF. The CDR3 nucleotides are TGTGCCAGCAGCTACAGGGGGCGGGATGAGCAGTTCTTC.